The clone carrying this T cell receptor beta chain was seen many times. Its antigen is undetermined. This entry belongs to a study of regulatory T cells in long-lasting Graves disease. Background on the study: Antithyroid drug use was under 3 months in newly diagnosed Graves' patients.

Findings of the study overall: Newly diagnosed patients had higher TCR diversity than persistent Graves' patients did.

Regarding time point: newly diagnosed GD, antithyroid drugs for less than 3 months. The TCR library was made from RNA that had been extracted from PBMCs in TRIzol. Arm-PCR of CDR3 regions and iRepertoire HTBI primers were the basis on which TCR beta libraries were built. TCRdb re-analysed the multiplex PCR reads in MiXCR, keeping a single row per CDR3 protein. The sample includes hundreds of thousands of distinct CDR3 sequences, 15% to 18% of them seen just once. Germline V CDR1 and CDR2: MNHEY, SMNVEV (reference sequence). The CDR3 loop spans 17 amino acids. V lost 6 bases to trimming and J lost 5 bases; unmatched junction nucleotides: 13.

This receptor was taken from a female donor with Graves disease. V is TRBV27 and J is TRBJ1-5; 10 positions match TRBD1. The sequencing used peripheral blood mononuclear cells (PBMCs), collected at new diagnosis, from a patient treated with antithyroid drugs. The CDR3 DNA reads TGTGCCAGCAGACCCAGCGGGACAGGGGCGTTCGATCAGCCCCAGCATTTT. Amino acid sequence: CASRPSGTGAFDQPQHF.